Below, 20 T cell receptor beta chains from the same sample are listed, as sequenced in a study of T cell responses to AZD1222 COVID-19 vaccine. Some clones are missing from TCRdb's copy, which holds only in-frame ones; the method was immunoSEQ multiplex PCR. The data show about 35,000 clones, just over 85% seen once. Material: peripheral blood, obtained 28 days after the second AZD1222 dose. Source of these receptors: an adult who received the AZD1222 COVID-19 vaccine.

The rearrangement joins TRBV5-1 to TRBJ2-7; D is undetermined. The CDR3 totals 13 residues. CDR1 is SGHRS and CDR2 is YFSETQ in the germline V gene. The V end lost 0 bases, the J end lost 3 bases, and 7 bases lay between the germline ends. The CDR3 here is CASSLDSFYEQYF. The CDR3 DNA follows: TGCGCCAGCAGCTTGGACAGCTTCTACGAGCAGTACTTC. The entire variable domain, with the rest obtained from reference TRBV5-1 and TRBJ2-7, is as follows: KAGVTQTPRYLIKTRGQQVTLSCSPISGHRSVSWYQQTPGQGLQFLFEYFSETQRNKGNFPGRFSGRQFSNSRSEMNVSTLELGDSALYLCASSLDSFYEQYFGPGTRLTVT.

This sequence joins TRBV5-1 and TRBJ2-2; 11 positions agree with TRBD2. CDR3 length: 18 amino acids. After removal of 4 bases from V and 3 bases from J, the junction contained 11 bases not matched to a gene. Germline lookup yields CDR1 SGHRS and CDR2 YFSETQ. Here the CDR3 reads CASSATTSGSFDTGELFF. CDR3 sequence (DNA): TGCGCCAGCAGCGCCACTACTAGCGGGAGTTTCGACACCGGGGAGCTGTTTTTT.

This clone was observed a single time. The genes are TRBV9 and TRBJ2-1; D is possibly TRBD2 (6 bases). This CDR3 spans 15 amino acids. Per the germline V gene, CDR1 is SGDLS and CDR2 is YYNGEE. Trimming took off 3 bases at V and 4 bases at J, with 14 bases between the two ends. In DNA form, the CDR3 reads TGTGCCAGCAGCGAGGAGGGAAACACTTACAATGAGCAGTTCTTC. This codes for CASSEEGNTYNEQFF. The variable domain in full, with the rest retrieved from reference TRBV9 and TRBJ2-1, is DSGVTQTPKHLITATGQRVTLRCSPRSGDLSVYWYQQSLDQGLQFLIQYYNGEERAKGNILERFSAQQFPDLHSELNLSSLELGDSALYFCASSEEGNTYNEQFFGPGTRLTVL.

This chain joins TRBV20-1 and TRBJ1-2, with no clear D. The CDR3 is made up of 9 amino acids. CDR1 and CDR2 (germline): DFQATT, SNEGSKA (reference sequence). Trimming took off 7 bases at V and 5 bases at J, with 5 bases between the two ends. The CDR3 region has the DNA TGCAGTGTGGGGTATGGCTACACCTTC. Its translation is CSVGYGYTF.

The chain couples TRBV11-2 to TRBJ2-5; TRBD1 is a possible D gene (5 bases). The CDR3 runs to 14 residues. From germline, CDR1 is SGHAT and CDR2 FQNNGV. V lost 2 bases and J lost 5, with 12 bases in between. The CDR3 loop is CASSLTGAGETQYF. The CDR3 region has the DNA TGTGCCAGCAGCTTAACTGGGGCAGGGGAGACCCAGTACTTC.

The DNA of the CDR3 is TGTGCCAGCAGCCCCGGGTCAGGGTCTGGAAACACCATATATTTT. Its translation: CASSPGSGSGNTIYF. The chain uses TRBV6-5 and TRBJ1-3; tentative D call: TRBD1 (5 bases). V was trimmed by 6 bases and J by 1 base, leaving 13 bases between them. This CDR3 has 15 residues. The V gene's germline CDR1 is MNHEY and CDR2 SVGAGI.

The chain joins TRBV10-2 to TRBJ2-7; tentatively, D is TRBD1 (6 bases). Deletions cut 5 bases from V and 3 bases from J, with 8 bases between. The germline V gene has CDR1 WSHSY and CDR2 SAAADI. This CDR3 has 12 residues. CDR3 region: CASSLDSYEQYF. The CDR3 DNA sequence: TGCGCCAGCAGTTTGGACAGCTACGAGCAGTACTTC.

The rearrangement links TRBV30 to TRBJ1-1; no firm D call. CDR3 length: 13 residues. V shed 0 bases and J shed 1 base, with 6 bases lying between them. Germline loops: CDR1 GTSNPN, CDR2 SVGIG (reference sequence). Written as DNA, the CDR3 is TGTGCCTGGAGTGTTGAACGGAACACTGAAGCTTTCTTT. Translated, it gives CAWSVERNTEAFF. The variable domain in full, completed from reference TRBV30 and TRBJ1-1, reads SQTIHQWPATLVQPVGSPLSLECTVEGTSNPNLYWYRQAAGRGLQLLFYSVGIGQISSEVPQNLSASRPQDRQFILSSKKLLLSDSGFYLCAWSVERNTEAFFGQGTRLTVV.

The rearrangement links TRBV30 to TRBJ2-4; 7 bases line up with TRBD1. The V gene end was trimmed by 2 bases and the J gene end by 5 bases; junction bases not matched to a gene: 12. The length of the CDR3 is 16 residues. CDR1 GTSNPN and CDR2 SVGIG come from the germline V gene (reference sequence). DNA for the CDR3: TGTGCCTGGAGTATTAGGAGAGGGACAGCGGAAAACATTCAGTACTTC. It is translated as CAWSIRRGTAENIQYF.

The V gene is TRBV5-4, the J gene TRBJ2-7, with 8 bases lining up with TRBD1. V shed 0 bases, J shed 5 bases, and the junction held 7 bases outside the gene matches. Per the germline V gene, CDR1 is SGHNT and CDR2 is YYREEE (reference sequence). The CDR3 consists of 15 residues. The CDR3 reads CASSLAETGDNEQYF. For the CDR3, the DNA is TGTGCCAGCAGCTTGGCTGAGACAGGGGACAACGAGCAGTACTTC.

CDR3: CASTPQGSYGYTF. The CDR3 region has the DNA TGTGCCAGCACCCCACAGGGAAGCTATGGCTACACCTTC. The chain has TRBV3-1 (or the pseudogene TRBV3-2) and TRBJ1-2; possible D gene TRBD1, 6 bases. Per the germline V gene, CDR1 is LGHDT and CDR2 is YNNKEL (reference sequence). CDR3 size: 13 residues. The V end lost 7 bases, the J end lost 4 bases, and 13 bases lay between the germline ends.

V usage is TRBV21-1 and J usage is TRBJ2-7. TRBV21-1 represents a pseudogene. The CDR3 loop spans 16 amino acids. The CDR3 nucleotides are TGTGCCAGCAGCAAAGTTAGGGGACCAGGACGTTACGAGCAGTACTTC. This translates into CASSKVRGPGRYEQYF.

This chain's CDR3 is CASSQDWDRGTIVTEAFF. In nucleotides, the CDR3 is TGTGCCAGCAGCCAAGATTGGGACAGGGGCACGATAGTTACTGAAGCTTTCTTT. The rearrangement joins TRBV4-2 to TRBJ1-1; TRBD1 agrees at 10 bases. The J segment lost 5 bases and the V segment lost 0 bases, leaving 12 bases of the junction unmatched. In germline, CDR1 is LGHNA, CDR2 YNFKEQ. The CDR3 totals 18 residues.

The chain carries TRBV6-4 and TRBJ2-1; unclear D gene. The CDR3 consists of 16 residues. Germline loops: CDR1 MRHNA, CDR2 SNTAGT. Trimming stripped 6 bases from V and 0 bases from J, with 15 bases between. CDR3 sequence (DNA): TGTGCCAGCAGCAGTGAGTCTTTTGGCTCCTACAATGAGCAGTTCTTC. Protein: CASSSESFGSYNEQFF.

The chain combines TRBV11-2 with TRBJ1-2; possibly TRBD1 for D (5 bases). The length of the CDR3 is 15 residues. CDR1 is SGHAT and CDR2 is FQNNGV in the germline V gene. V was clipped by 5 bases and J by 4 bases, with 17 bases between them. CDR3 sequence (DNA): TGTGCCAGCAGCGGACTAAGGGGCCGTGCCTATGGCTACACCTTC. This codes for CASSGLRGRAYGYTF.

This chain connects TRBV7-6 to TRBJ2-5; 11 bases map to TRBD2. This CDR3 spans 15 amino acids. V shed 7 bases, J shed 9 bases, and the junction held 13 bases outside the gene matches. Per the germline V gene, CDR1 is SGHVS and CDR2 is FNYEAQ. The CDR3 region is CASTPSSGGRAAQYF. DNA of the CDR3: TGTGCCAGCACCCCATCTAGCGGGGGGCGCGCGGCCCAGTACTTC.

The J gene is TRBJ2-7, the V gene TRBV6-5; 9 nucleotides line up with TRBD1. The CDR3 runs to 14 residues. Germline trimming cut 5 bases from V and 6 bases from J; bases unmatched to any gene: 8. Germline V gene data show CDR1 as MNHEY and CDR2 as SVGAGI. The DNA for the CDR3 is TGTGCCAGCAGTCTTAAACAGGGGGCTCGCGAGCAGTACTTC. Amino acid sequence: CASSLKQGAREQYF.

The V and J genes are TRBV30 and TRBJ2-1, with D uncertain. V was shortened by 2 bases and J by 4 bases, with 12 bases between the two germline ends. Germline V CDR1 and CDR2: GTSNPN, SVGIG (reference sequence). CDR3 size: 14 residues. CDR3 region: CAWSRFTAYNEQFF. In DNA form, the CDR3 reads TGTGCCTGGAGTCGATTTACAGCTTACAATGAGCAGTTCTTC.

This rearrangement joins TRBV7-8 to TRBJ1-5; D remains ambiguous. Trimming left V 5 bases short and J 3 bases short, with 8 bases between. The germline V gene encodes CDR1 SGHVS and CDR2 FQNEAQ. The CDR3 is made up of 13 amino acids. The CDR3 loop is CASSPDPNQPQHF. The CDR3 DNA follows: TGTGCCAGCAGCCCAGATCCCAATCAGCCCCAGCATTTT. Supplemented by reference TRBV7-8 and TRBJ1-5, the full variable domain reads GAGVSQSPRYKVAKRGQDVALRCDPISGHVSLFWYQQALGQGPEFLTYFQNEAQLDKSGLPSDRFFAERPEGSVSTLKIQRTQQEDSAVYLCASSPDPNQPQHFGDGTRLSIL.

This chain links TRBV10-1 with TRBJ2-2, with TRBD2 matching over 7 bases. CDR1 is WNHNN, CDR2 SYGVQD, per germline (reference sequence). The CDR3 has 14 amino acids. The trim removed 5 bases at V and 7 bases at J, leaving 7 bases unmatched. CDR3 in amino acids: CASSRSAGYGELFF. The CDR3 DNA reads as TGCGCCAGCAGTAGGTCAGCGGGGTACGGGGAGCTGTTTTTT.